The sequence of this T cell receptor beta chain was determined in a study of cytomegalovirus exposure and HLA in healthy donors. 13 Jbeta primers and 60 Vbeta primers were used for the PCR. This table comes from immunoSEQ multiplex PCR, and its TCRdb copy is limited to in-frame clones, with some not included. The table records 95,000 to 150,000 clones, 50% to 65% of them present only once. Overall study findings and caveats: Researchers left out some V segments, among them TRBV6-2 and TRBV6-3, as indistinguishable.

A note on this clone: The antigen is not known.

From germline, CDR1 is ENHRY and CDR2 SYGVKD. With 6 bases removed from V and 3 bases from J, the gap between germline ends came to 11 bases. The CDR3 contains 13 residues. What was sequenced was PBMCs. This TCR was sampled from a man aged 40-49 years in good health and CMV-seropositive. The chain is built from TRBV10-3 and TRBJ1-1, with D maybe TRBD1 (5 bases). The DNA of the CDR3 is TGTGCCATCAGCAATACAGGAGACACTGAAGCTTTCTTT. This gives the protein CAISNTGDTEAFF.